This T cell receptor beta chain was recorded in a study of a mutant IDH1 vaccine in newly diagnosed glioma. The table came from immunoSEQ multiplex PCR; TCRdb's copy has only in-frame clones and leaves some out. The sample comprises tens of thousands of clones, 70% to 85% of which are singletons, and roughly 9.5% rests with the top ten. Time point reported: week 11, during vaccination. A 20-mer mutant IDH1 peptide at 300 ug was injected subcutaneously with topical imiquimod. CDR3 length: 14 amino acids. The germline CDR1 and CDR2 sequences are LNHDA and SQIVND (reference sequence). V lost 7 bases, J lost 1 base, and 4 bases stayed unmatched. Comment on this clone: Its cognate antigen is unknown.

The TCR comes from a woman aged 50 to 65 with glioma. Sequenced here: PBMCs, sampled from a glioma patient whose treatment included an IDH1 peptide vaccine. This sequence joins TRBV19 and TRBJ1-1; 9 positions agree with TRBD1. In DNA form, the CDR3 reads TGTGCCAGTACCGTACAGGGGGCGAACACTGAAGCTTTCTTT. This encodes CASTVQGANTEAFF. The whole variable domain, filled in from reference TRBV19 and TRBJ1-1, reads DGGITQSPKYLFRKEGQNVTLSCEQNLNHDAMYWYRQDPGQGLRLIYYSQIVNDFQKGDIAEGYSVSREKKESFPLTVTSAQKNPTAFYLCASTVQGANTEAFFGQGTRLTVV.